This T cell receptor (beta chain) was identified in a study of response to subunit inactivated influenza vaccine. Findings and caveats of the study: Each seasonal influenza vaccination recruits few new T cells, the authors suggested.

Trimming removed 4 bases from V and 0 bases from J, with 12 bases in between. The CDR3 contains 15 residues. Germline CDR1 MDHEN, CDR2 SYDVKM. A few counts support this clonotype. Its antigen is still unknown. TCRdb processed the RT-PCR reads anew with MiXCR; each CDR3 protein has one entry. The table lists about 500,000 distinct CDR3 sequences, 16% of them singletons. The specimen comprised CD4+ T cells sorted from PBMCs, sampled about 24 months after vaccination. The chain employs TRBV28 and TRBJ1-2; perhaps TRBD1 as D (6 bases). The receptor was isolated from a man in his fifties or sixties who received an inactivated influenza vaccine. The CDR3 is CASSSQGGANYGYTF. CDR3 bases: TGTGCCAGCAGTTCACAGGGAGGCGCTAACTATGGCTACACCTTC.